Shown below are 25 T cell receptor beta chains from a single sample sequenced in a study of T cells in Graves' hyperthyroidism and ophthalmopathy. Authors of the study amplified TCR beta CDR3 regions from RNA transcripts. The primer set for the first-round RT-PCR of the TCR CDR3 was HTBI. TCRdb recomputed calls from the multiplex PCR reads with MiXCR, one row per CDR3 protein. Counted here are around 690,000 distinct CDR3 sequences, 17% occurring once; the ten biggest clones make up 15%. Sequencing used blood. These receptors were taken from a man aged 45 to 65 with Graves' hyperthyroidism.

This clonotype appeared a few times. The J gene is TRBJ1-1, the V gene TRBV19; D remains unclear. V lost 5 bases and J 4 bases, leaving 20 bases between the germline ends. Per germline, CDR1 LNHDA and CDR2 SQIVND (reference sequence). CDR3 size: 16 residues. The CDR3 DNA reads as TGTGCCAGTAGTCTACAGCTGGAAAAGGTTGGCACTGAAGCTTTCTTT. Its translation is CASSLQLEKVGTEAFF.

This clonotype occurred many times. The chain is built from TRBV18 and TRBJ2-1, with D possibly being TRBD1 (6 bases). Per germline, CDR1 KGHSH and CDR2 LQKENI. The length of the CDR3 is 12 residues. Trimming took off 3 bases at V and 9 bases at J, with 9 bases between the two ends. DNA of the CDR3: TGTGCCAGCTCACCCAACAGGGTTGAGCAGTTCTTC. This codes for CASSPNRVEQFF.

This rearrangement joins TRBV5-1 to TRBJ2-5; tentatively, D is TRBD1 or TRBD2 (5 bases each). The CDR3 loop spans 14 amino acids. Looked up from germline, CDR1 is SGHRS and CDR2 is YFSETQ. The V end was cut by 4 bases, the J end by 1 base, with 11 bases between. The CDR3 protein is CASSEQRGQETQYF. DNA for the CDR3: TGCGCCAGCAGCGAGCAGAGGGGCCAAGAGACCCAGTACTTC.

This clonotype was recorded a few times. The rearrangement joins TRBV7-2 to TRBJ2-3; 7 nucleotides line up with TRBD2. Germline assignment: CDR1 SGHTA and CDR2 FQGNSA. The CDR3 has 16 residues. The trim removed 1 base at V and 4 bases at J, leaving 8 bases unmatched. CDR3 in amino acids: CASSLDVGGGADTQYF. The CDR3 DNA is TGTGCCAGCAGCTTAGACGTTGGGGGAGGGGCAGATACGCAGTATTTT.

This clonotype was picked up a small number of times. This chain's CDR3 is CASSYAGGVNEQFF. The CDR3 nucleotides read TGTGCCAGCAGTTACGCGGGAGGGGTAAATGAGCAGTTCTTC. The rearrangement links TRBV6-2 or TRBV6-3 to TRBJ2-1, with 9 nucleotides matching TRBD2. V was pared by 2 bases and J by 7 bases, with 3 bases of the junction left unmatched. Germline CDR1 is MNHEY and CDR2 is SVGEGT. This CDR3 comprises 14 residues.

This clonotype was found many times. V usage is TRBV12-3 or TRBV12-4 and J usage is TRBJ2-1; no reliable D call. V was clipped by 3 bases and J by 3 bases, with 9 bases between them. The CDR3 runs 14 residues. CDR3 sequence reads: CASSLGNFYNEQFF. For the CDR3, the DNA is TGTGCCAGCAGTTTGGGGAATTTCTACAATGAGCAGTTCTTC.

The chain uses TRBV4-1 and TRBJ2-3; possibly TRBD1 for D (5 bases). Trimming took 0 bases from V and 6 from J, leaving 13 bases between them. The CDR3 totals 15 residues. Germline assignment: CDR1 MGHRA and CDR2 YSYEKL. The CDR3 protein is CASSQEERGWDTQYF. CDR3 nucleotides: TGCGCCAGCAGCCAAGAGGAAAGGGGCTGGGATACGCAGTATTTT.

This clonotype was observed many times. CDR3 sequence reads: CASSLYTTGANVLTF. CDR3 nucleotides: TGTGCCAGCAGCCTCTATACCACTGGGGCCAACGTCCTGACTTTC. The V call is TRBV5-5, the J call TRBJ2-6; D not certain. Deletions cut 4 bases from V and 2 bases from J, with 10 bases between. The CDR3 length is 15 residues. Germline CDR1 and CDR2: SGHKS and YYEKEE (reference sequence).

J is TRBJ1-2 and V is TRBV19, with D uncertain. The CDR3 consists of 13 residues. Deletions cut 5 bases from V and 4 bases from J, with 11 bases between. Germline V CDR1 and CDR2: LNHDA, SQIVND (reference sequence). The CDR3 DNA is TGTGCCAGTAGTCCGACCGATATCTATGGCTACACCTTC. Translation: CASSPTDIYGYTF. Combining the CDR3 with reference TRBV19 and TRBJ1-2 gives the whole variable domain DGGITQSPKYLFRKEGQNVTLSCEQNLNHDAMYWYRQDPGQGLRLIYYSQIVNDFQKGDIAEGYSVSREKKESFPLTVTSAQKNPTAFYLCASSPTDIYGYTFGSGTRLTVV.

V and J are TRBV19 and TRBJ2-7; maybe TRBD2 (6 bases). The CDR3 is 13 residues long. V was shortened by 5 bases and J by 3 bases, with 11 bases between the two germline ends. Germline V gene sequence: CDR1 LNHDA, CDR2 SQIVND (reference sequence). The CDR3 sequence: CASSLTRDYEQYF. The CDR3 DNA reads TGTGCCAGTAGTTTAACGCGGGACTACGAGCAGTACTTC.

In its sample, this clonotype was seen many times. The chain uses TRBV12-3 or TRBV12-4 and TRBJ1-5, with unresolved D. Trimming shortened V by 5 bases and J by 0 bases, and 11 bases separated the two germline ends. The CDR3 loop spans 15 amino acids. CDR3 DNA sequence: TGTGCCAGCAGTCCCCGTCTCCCTAGCAATCAGCCCCAGCATTTT. Amino acids: CASSPRLPSNQPQHF.

Concerning this clonotype: A clone one base away is much larger, so this may be a read error. The conserved closing phenylalanine or tryptophan is absent in this CDR3, likely reflecting a read error. The chain carries TRBV5-1 and TRBJ2-3; 14 bases match TRBD2. Germline assignment: CDR1 SGHRS and CDR2 YFSETQ. With 5 bases clipped from V and 8 bases from J, the junction kept 4 bases outside the gene matches. The CDR3 has 14 amino acids. CDR3 protein: CASSPGLAGGTQYL. The CDR3 DNA sequence: TGCGCCAGCAGTCCCGGACTAGCGGGAGGTACGCAGTATCTT.

This clonotype was picked up many times. The genes are TRBV5-1 and TRBJ1-1, with 9 nucleotides matching TRBD1. Germline V lookup: CDR1 SGHRS, CDR2 YFSETQ. There are 13 residues in the CDR3. J was trimmed by 4 bases and V by 7 bases; bases with no gene match: 5. The CDR3: CASRQGVATEAFF. The DNA of the CDR3 is TGCGCCAGCCGACAGGGGGTCGCCACTGAAGCTTTCTTT.

This chain connects TRBV3-1 to TRBJ2-1; D is unclear. V shed 1 base and J shed 8 bases, with 9 bases lying between them. The CDR3 contains 13 residues. Germline loops: CDR1 LGHDT, CDR2 YNNKEL (reference sequence). The CDR3 DNA follows: TGTGCCAGCAGCCAAGGGCTAGTCGATGAGCAGTTCTTC. Translating it yields CASSQGLVDEQFF.

This clonotype was seen repeatedly, ten times or more. The V and J genes are TRBV7-9 and TRBJ2-1; D may be TRBD1 (6 bases). The CDR3 is 15 residues long. Germline lookup yields CDR1 SEHNR and CDR2 FQNEAQ (reference sequence). V lost 5 bases and J 4 bases, leaving 15 bases between the germline ends. DNA of the CDR3: TGTGCCAGCAGCGGTAGGGGGTCTTCTTACAATGAGCAGTTCTTC. This translates into CASSGRGSSYNEQFF.

This clonotype was seen at least ten times. The rearrangement links TRBV19 to TRBJ1-2; the D gene is possibly TRBD1 (6 bases). The germline CDR1 and CDR2 sequences are LNHDA and SQIVND (reference sequence). This CDR3 contains 16 residues. The V end was cut by 5 bases, the J end by 0 bases, with 16 bases between. The CDR3 sequence: CASSAGTYLSNYGYTF. The CDR3 DNA reads TGTGCCAGTAGTGCCGGGACATATCTTTCTAACTATGGCTACACCTTC.

In regard to this clonotype: A junction boundary mismatches the germline segment, possibly from a read error. The chain combines TRBV7-7 with TRBJ1-5; 8 positions match TRBD1. This CDR3 region has 18 residues. The germline CDR1 and CDR2 sequences are SSHAT and FNYEAQ (reference sequence). The DNA of the CDR3 is TGTGCTAGCAGCTTAGGAACCCCCCGACAGGGGCGCAATCAGCCCCAGCATTTT. It specifies CASSLGTPRQGRNQPQHF.

This clonotype was recorded at least ten times. The genes are TRBV11-2 and TRBJ2-5, with 7 bases identical to TRBD2. V shed 5 bases and J 2 bases; nucleotides not matched to a gene: 5. The CDR3 runs to 14 residues. Germline V gene data show CDR1 as SGHAT and CDR2 as FQNNGV. The CDR3 region has the DNA TGTGCCAGCAGCCGGGACTACCAACAAGAGACCCAGTACTTC. Its translation: CASSRDYQQETQYF.

This chain uses TRBV12-3 or TRBV12-4 with TRBJ2-1; 12 bases are shared with TRBD2. V dropped 2 bases and J dropped 8; count of bases not matched to a gene: 13. CDR3 length: 18 residues. CDR3: CASSLMILAGGGVDEQFF. Written as DNA, the CDR3 is TGTGCCAGCAGTTTAATGATCCTAGCGGGAGGGGGCGTGGATGAGCAGTTCTTC.

The sample holds many counts of this clonotype. The rearrangement uses TRBV18 and TRBJ2-5; D uncertain. The CDR3 runs to 13 residues. V was pared by 2 bases and J by 5 bases, with 9 bases between. Germline lookup yields CDR1 KGHSH and CDR2 LQKENI. DNA for the CDR3: TGTGCCAGCTCACCATCGCCCCAGGAGACCCAGTACTTC. Its protein is CASSPSPQETQYF.

This chain joins TRBV6-1 and TRBJ2-7; TRBD2 agrees at 12 bases. Germline CDR1 is MNHNS and CDR2 is SASEGT. There are 13 residues in the CDR3. The junction had 3 bases not matched to a gene; V was cut back by 6 bases and J by 6 bases. The CDR3 loop reads CASRLTSGSEQYF. DNA of the CDR3: TGTGCCAGCAGACTGACTAGCGGGAGCGAGCAGTACTTC.

The J gene is TRBJ2-1, the V gene TRBV24-1; no firm D call. The CDR3 is 12 residues long. Germline CDR1 KGHDR, CDR2 SFDVKD. V was pared by 3 bases and J by 7 bases, with 6 bases between. CDR3 DNA: TGTGCCACCAGTGATCTGGGAAATGAGCAGTTCTTC. It codes for CATSDLGNEQFF.

The chain employs TRBV28 and TRBJ1-1, with no clear D. Trimming removed 4 bases from V and 0 bases from J, with 15 bases in between. The length of the CDR3 is 16 residues. CDR1 and CDR2 from the germline V gene are MDHEN and SYDVKM. The CDR3 DNA reads as TGTGCCAGCAGTTGGGCCCCGCAGAGCCTGAACACTGAAGCTTTCTTT. Translation: CASSWAPQSLNTEAFF.

This clonotype occurred many times. The chain links TRBV2 to TRBJ1-5; tentatively, D is TRBD1 (6 bases). Between the trimmed V and J ends, which lost 6 bases and 5 bases, there was a span of 17 bases. The CDR3 contains 15 residues. The germline V gene has CDR1 SNHLY and CDR2 FYNNEI. The CDR3 DNA is TGTGCCAGCAGAGAGTCAGGGGAAAGGCATCAGCCCCAGCATTTT. Residues: CASRESGERHQPQHF. The full variable domain, rest sourced from reference TRBV2 and TRBJ1-5, is EPEVTQTPSHQVTQMGQEVILRCVPISNHLYFYWYRQILGQKVEFLVSFYNNEISEKSEIFDDQFSVERPDGSNFTLKIRSTKLEDSAMYFCASRESGERHQPQHFGDGTRLSIL.

Many counts were recorded for this clonotype. The chain has TRBV12-3 or TRBV12-4 and TRBJ2-5; D unclear. The germline V and J ends were trimmed by 8 bases and 5 bases, with 9 bases remaining between them. The CDR3 totals 11 residues. CDR3 bases: TGTGCCAGCCAACTCTTCGAGACCCAGTACTTC. Translation: CASQLFETQYF.